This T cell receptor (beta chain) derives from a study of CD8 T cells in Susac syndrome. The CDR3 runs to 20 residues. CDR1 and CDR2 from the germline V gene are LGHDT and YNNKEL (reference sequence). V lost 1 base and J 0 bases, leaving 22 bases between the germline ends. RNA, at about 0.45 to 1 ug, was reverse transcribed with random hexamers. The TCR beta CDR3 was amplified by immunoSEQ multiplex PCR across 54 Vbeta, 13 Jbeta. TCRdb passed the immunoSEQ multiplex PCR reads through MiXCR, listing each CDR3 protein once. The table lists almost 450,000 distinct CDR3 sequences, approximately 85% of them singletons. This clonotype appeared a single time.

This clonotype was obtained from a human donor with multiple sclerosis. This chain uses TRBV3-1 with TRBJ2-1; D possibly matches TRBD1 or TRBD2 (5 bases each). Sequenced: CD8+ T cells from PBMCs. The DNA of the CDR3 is TGTGCCAGCAGCCAAGTAACCGGGACGGACCCTTTTAGCTCCTACAATGAGCAGTTCTTC. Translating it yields CASSQVTGTDPFSSYNEQFF.